This T cell receptor beta chain was captured in a study of T cell clonality in common variable immunodeficiency. Overall study results and limits: Fewer TCRbeta clones were shared among CVID subjects than controls. Compared with healthy controls, CVID subjects showed increased TCRbeta clonality, mostly in about a third. Reportedly, TCR beta sequences from common variable immunodeficiency showed fewer deletions and N-nucleotide insertions. T cell subpopulation sequencing would be needed to explain CVID clonality.

The data were produced by immunoSEQ multiplex PCR, yet TCRdb's version contains in-frame clones alone and is incomplete. The sample shows tens of thousands of clones, no singletons; the ten largest hold under 4.5%. This clone was seen repeatedly, ten times or more. Its antigen is unidentified. The read halts 3 residues ahead of the CDR3 end, with the missing end drawn from the germline J gene. V was trimmed by 1 base and J by 4 bases, leaving 10 bases between them. CDR3 length: 14 amino acids. CDR1 is MNHNS and CDR2 is SASEGT in the germline V gene. The source material was peripheral blood mononuclear cells. This clonotype was sampled from a person between 18 and 75 years old in good health. The V and J genes are TRBV6-1 and TRBJ1-2; D perhaps matches TRBD1 (6 bases). Here the CDR3 reads CASSEEVRGYGYTF. The covered CDR3 bases are TGTGCCAGCAGTGAAGAGGTCAGGGGCTATGGC.